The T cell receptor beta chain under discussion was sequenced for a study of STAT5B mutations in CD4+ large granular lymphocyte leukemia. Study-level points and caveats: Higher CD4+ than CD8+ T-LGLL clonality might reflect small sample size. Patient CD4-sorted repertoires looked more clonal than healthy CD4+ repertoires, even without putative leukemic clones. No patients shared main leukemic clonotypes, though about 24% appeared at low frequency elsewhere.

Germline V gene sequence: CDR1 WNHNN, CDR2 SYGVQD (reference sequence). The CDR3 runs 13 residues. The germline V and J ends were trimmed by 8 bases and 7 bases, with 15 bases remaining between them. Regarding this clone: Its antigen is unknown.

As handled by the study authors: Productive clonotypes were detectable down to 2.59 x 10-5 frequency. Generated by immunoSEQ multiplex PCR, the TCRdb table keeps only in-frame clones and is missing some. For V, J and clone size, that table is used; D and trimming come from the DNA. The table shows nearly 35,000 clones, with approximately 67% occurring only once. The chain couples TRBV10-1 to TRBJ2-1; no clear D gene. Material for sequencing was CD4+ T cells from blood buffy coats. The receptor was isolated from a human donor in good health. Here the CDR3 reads CASLRGWENEQFF. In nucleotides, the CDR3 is TGCGCCAGCTTAAGAGGTTGGGAAAATGAGCAGTTCTTC.